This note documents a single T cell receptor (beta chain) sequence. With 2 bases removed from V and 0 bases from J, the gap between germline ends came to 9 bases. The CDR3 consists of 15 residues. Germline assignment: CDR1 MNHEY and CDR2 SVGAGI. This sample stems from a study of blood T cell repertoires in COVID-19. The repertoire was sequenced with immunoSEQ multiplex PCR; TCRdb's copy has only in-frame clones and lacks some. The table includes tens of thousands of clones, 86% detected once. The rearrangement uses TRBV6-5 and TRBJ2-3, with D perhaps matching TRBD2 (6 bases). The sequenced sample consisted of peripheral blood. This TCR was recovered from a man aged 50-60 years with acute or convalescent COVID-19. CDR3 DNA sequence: TGTGCCAGCAGTTACATAGCGGATAGCACAGATACGCAGTATTTT. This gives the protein CASSYIADSTDTQYF.